Each of the 26 T cell receptor beta chains below was sequenced from the same sample in a study of shared clonotypes between healthy human individuals. Naive CD8 isolation took CD45RO-negative cells positively selected for CCR7 and excluded terminally differentiated effector memory CD45RA+ cells. Assay: immunoSEQ multiplex PCR; the TCRdb copy retains only in-frame clones and omits some. The sample records 550,000 to 750,000 clones, about 90% being singletons. What was sequenced was naive CD8+ T cells sorted from blood. These receptors were obtained from a man aged 25-45 years in good health.

V is TRBV27 and J is TRBJ1-1; D not certain. The CDR3 has 13 amino acids. Trimming left V 3 bases short and J 1 base short, with 6 bases between. The germline V gene encodes CDR1 MNHEY and CDR2 SMNVEV (reference sequence). The CDR3 DNA reads as TGTGCCAGCAGTTTCGGACCGAACACTGAAGCTTTCTTT. This encodes CASSFGPNTEAFF.

The CDR3 bases are TGTGCCAGCAGTGAGCTAGGGGAGGGCACAGATACGCAGTATTTT. Translated: CASSELGEGTDTQYF. The chain is built from TRBV2 and TRBJ2-3, with D maybe TRBD2 (6 bases). CDR3 length: 15 amino acids. V was cut by 3 bases and J by 1 base, with 11 bases left in between. Germline V gene sequence: CDR1 SNHLY, CDR2 FYNNEI.

V is TRBV4-1 and J is TRBJ2-7, with D hard to call. Trimming stripped 2 bases from V and 2 bases from J, with 16 bases between. Germline V gene lookup returns CDR1 MGHRA and CDR2 YSYEKL. The CDR3 extends over 16 amino acids. CDR3 DNA: TGCGCCAGCAGCCAATCAGGAACAGCCCGAACCTACGAGCAGTACTTC. The encoded protein is CASSQSGTARTYEQYF.

This clone was detected only once. The chain is built from TRBV5-1 and TRBJ2-7; a weak D match, TRBD1 (6 bases). This CDR3 has 15 amino acids. V shed 0 bases and J shed 4 bases, with 14 bases lying between them. Germline V lookup: CDR1 SGHRS, CDR2 YFSETQ. The CDR3 DNA sequence: TGCGCCAGCAGCTTGGCACAGGGAAATACTTACGAGCAGTACTTC. Its protein product is CASSLAQGNTYEQYF. Full variable domain (rest looked up from reference TRBV5-1 and TRBJ2-7): KAGVTQTPRYLIKTRGQQVTLSCSPISGHRSVSWYQQTPGQGLQFLFEYFSETQRNKGNFPGRFSGRQFSNSRSEMNVSTLELGDSALYLCASSLAQGNTYEQYFGPGTRLTVT.

The rearrangement uses TRBV6-1 and TRBJ1-5; weak D call: TRBD1 (5 bases). Germline-derived CDR1 and CDR2 are MNHNS and SASEGT. The CDR3 is 17 residues long. Trimming shortened V by 1 base and J by 0 bases, and 13 bases separated the two germline ends. CDR3 sequence reads: CASSEEWMTDSNQPQHF. The CDR3, as DNA: TGTGCCAGCAGTGAAGAATGGATGACAGATAGCAATCAGCCCCAGCATTTT.

V is TRBV5-4 and J is TRBJ2-7; 9 nucleotides align to TRBD1. CDR1 SGHNT and CDR2 YYREEE come from the germline V gene (reference sequence). V lost 0 bases to trimming and J lost 5 bases; unmatched junction nucleotides: 9. The CDR3 extends over 16 amino acids. CDR3 sequence: CASSLGTGQGSHEQYF. CDR3 nucleotides: TGTGCCAGCAGCTTGGGGACAGGACAGGGGAGCCACGAGCAGTACTTC.

The chain carries TRBV27 and TRBJ2-7; 7 bases are shared with TRBD1. The CDR3 consists of 14 residues. V shed 5 bases and J 3 bases; nucleotides not matched to a gene: 7. Germline values: CDR1 MNHEY, CDR2 SMNVEV (reference sequence). CDR3 amino acids: CASSATGMGYEQYF. DNA for the CDR3: TGTGCCAGCAGTGCGACAGGGATGGGCTACGAGCAGTACTTC.

This clone occurred once. The gene calls are TRBV27 and TRBJ2-7; D is unclear. Trimming removed 3 bases from V and 6 bases from J, with 9 bases in between. There are 12 residues in the CDR3. The germline CDR1 and CDR2 sequences are MNHEY and SMNVEV (reference sequence). The CDR3 DNA sequence: TGTGCCAGCAGTTTTGGGTTCGGCGAGCAGTACTTC. Its protein product is CASSFGFGEQYF.

The rearrangement joins TRBV4-1 to TRBJ2-7; D is unclear. Germline loops: CDR1 MGHRA, CDR2 YSYEKL. The V end lost 1 base, the J end lost 0 bases, and 10 bases lay between the germline ends. CDR3 length: 15 residues. The CDR3 DNA sequence: TGCGCCAGCAGCCAAGGGCCAGTGAGCTCCTACGAGCAGTACTTC. It yields the protein CASSQGPVSSYEQYF.

V and J are TRBV7-9 and TRBJ1-1, with D unclear. This CDR3 comprises 13 residues. V was pared by 5 bases and J by 6 bases, with 13 bases between. Germline loops: CDR1 SEHNR, CDR2 FQNEAQ (reference sequence). In DNA form, the CDR3 reads TGTGCCAGCAGCCGTAGACCGAGGGCTGAAGCTTTCTTT. Amino acids: CASSRRPRAEAFF.

This clone was recorded only once. The gene calls are TRBV7-9 and TRBJ1-2; TRBD1 matches at 7 bases. The CDR3 is 15 amino acids. The germline V gene has CDR1 SEHNR and CDR2 FQNEAQ (reference sequence). V dropped 1 base and J dropped 1; count of bases not matched to a gene: 3. CDR3 DNA sequence: TGTGCCAGCAGCTTAGGGCAGGGGGATAACTATGGCTACACCTTC. Amino acids: CASSLGQGDNYGYTF.

The V call is TRBV7-2, the J call TRBJ1-2; D is undetermined. Germline V gene data show CDR1 as SGHTA and CDR2 as FQGNSA. This CDR3 contains 13 residues. The germline V and J ends were trimmed by 5 bases and 2 bases, with 9 bases remaining between them. The CDR3 DNA reads TGTGCCAGCAGCCCCCATGGGAACTATGGCTACACCTTC. Its protein product is CASSPHGNYGYTF.

The CDR3 is CAWSQVRDPTEAFF. The CDR3 bases are TGTGCCTGGAGTCAAGTCAGGGATCCCACTGAAGCTTTCTTT. V usage is TRBV30 and J usage is TRBJ1-1; tentative D call: TRBD1 (5 bases). This CDR3 contains 14 residues. The ends were cut back, 2 bases at V and 4 bases at J, with 14 bases in the middle. Germline CDR1 GTSNPN, CDR2 SVGIG (reference sequence).

V gene TRBV7-9 combines with J gene TRBJ2-7; D not certain. The V and J ends lost 3 bases and 3 bases respectively, with 18 bases between them. Germline CDR1 is SEHNR and CDR2 is FQNEAQ (reference sequence). The CDR3 consists of 16 residues. The CDR3 here is CASSFVGQNSYYEQYF. CDR3 DNA: TGTGCCAGCAGCTTCGTTGGCCAGAACTCGTACTACGAGCAGTACTTC.

The rearrangement links TRBV29-1 to TRBJ2-1, with 13 bases that match TRBD2. Trimming removed 3 bases from V and 6 bases from J; junction bases left unmatched: 5. The V gene's germline CDR1 is SQVTM and CDR2 ANQGSEA. The CDR3 loop spans 15 amino acids. Here the CDR3 reads CSVEEGLAGPNEQFF. CDR3 in DNA: TGCAGCGTTGAGGAGGGACTAGCGGGACCCAATGAGCAGTTCTTC.

V usage is TRBV4-3 and J usage is TRBJ2-3, with 7 bases lining up with TRBD2. Germline V lookup: CDR1 LGHNA, CDR2 YSLEER. J was trimmed by 0 bases and V by 4 bases; bases with no gene match: 7. CDR3 length: 16 residues. CDR3 in amino acids: CASSRASGASTDTQYF. The CDR3 region has the DNA TGCGCCAGCAGCCGAGCTAGCGGTGCTAGCACAGATACGCAGTATTTT.

This clone was observed a single time. V and J are TRBV29-1 and TRBJ1-1; unclear D gene. Trimming removed 3 bases from V and 0 bases from J, with 11 bases in between. Germline lookup yields CDR1 SQVTM and CDR2 ANQGSEA. This CDR3 comprises 14 residues. CDR3 residues: CSVDPDGMNTEAFF. The CDR3 DNA is TGCAGCGTTGACCCTGACGGAATGAACACTGAAGCTTTCTTT.

The chain combines TRBV29-1 with TRBJ2-1, with TRBD2 matching 14 bases. The CDR3 sequence is 16 residues long. V lost 5 bases and J lost 7; bases outside the gene matches: 10. CDR1 and CDR2 from the germline V gene are SQVTM and ANQGSEA. Here the CDR3 reads CSVWGLAGEVENEQFF. Here the CDR3 DNA reads TGCAGCGTTTGGGGACTAGCGGGAGAGGTGGAGAATGAGCAGTTCTTC.

This clone was counted a single time. This chain links TRBV29-1 with TRBJ1-1; no definite D call. Per the germline V gene, CDR1 is SQVTM and CDR2 is ANQGSEA. The CDR3 runs to 13 residues. V dropped 4 bases and J dropped 2 bases, with 11 bases sitting between them. This CDR3 reads CSVVGPLNTEAFF. The CDR3 DNA reads TGCAGCGTTGTAGGACCGCTTAACACTGAAGCTTTCTTT. Full variable domain (missing parts from reference TRBV29-1 and TRBJ1-1): SAVISQKPSRDICQRGTSLTIQCQVDSQVTMMFWYRQQPGQSLTLIATANQGSEATYESGFVIDKFPISRPNLTFSTLTVSNMSPEDSSIYLCSVVGPLNTEAFFGQGTRLTVV.

The V and J genes are TRBV27 and TRBJ2-1; D might be TRBD2 (6 bases). Germline V gene sequence: CDR1 MNHEY, CDR2 SMNVEV (reference sequence). This CDR3 has 14 residues. Trimming cost V 5 bases and J 6 bases, with 14 bases left between them. CDR3 coding DNA: TGTGCCAGCAGTCGGGACTCCTCAGCCAATGAGCAGTTCTTC. It encodes CASSRDSSANEQFF.

V and J are TRBV7-8 and TRBJ2-7; 8 nucleotides agree with TRBD2. The CDR3 has 15 residues. Germline trimming cut 3 bases from V and 6 bases from J; bases unmatched to any gene: 10. The germline V gene has CDR1 SGHVS and CDR2 FQNEAQ. The CDR3 nucleotides read TGTGCCAGCAGCTTCAGGACTAGCTCCTCACCCGAGCAGTACTTC. Residues: CASSFRTSSSPEQYF. The full variable domain, with the rest looked up from reference TRBV7-8 and TRBJ2-7, is GAGVSQSPRYKVAKRGQDVALRCDPISGHVSLFWYQQALGQGPEFLTYFQNEAQLDKSGLPSDRFFAERPEGSVSTLKIQRTQQEDSAVYLCASSFRTSSSPEQYFGPGTRLTVT.

V usage is TRBV5-1 and J usage is TRBJ2-1, with 8 bases matching TRBD2. Germline V CDR1 and CDR2: SGHRS, YFSETQ. This CDR3 is 16 amino acids long. Germline trimming cut 4 bases from V and 8 bases from J; bases unmatched to any gene: 14. The CDR3 DNA is TGCGCCAGCAGCCCCGCGGGAGCGGGAGTGAGCCATGAGCAGTTCTTC. As protein: CASSPAGAGVSHEQFF. Filled out from reference TRBV5-1 and TRBJ2-1, the complete variable domain reads KAGVTQTPRYLIKTRGQQVTLSCSPISGHRSVSWYQQTPGQGLQFLFEYFSETQRNKGNFPGRFSGRQFSNSRSEMNVSTLELGDSALYLCASSPAGAGVSHEQFFGPGTRLTVL.

This clone was picked up one time. CDR3 sequence: CASSFTGTSITGELFF. The CDR3 DNA is TGTGCCAGCAGCTTCACCGGGACTAGTATTACCGGGGAGCTGTTTTTT. This chain connects TRBV7-9 to TRBJ2-2, with 8 bases that match TRBD2. The CDR3 spans 16 residues. V lost 3 bases to trimming and J lost 5 bases; unmatched junction nucleotides: 8. The germline gives CDR1 SEHNR, CDR2 FQNEAQ (reference sequence).

V gene TRBV5-6 combines with J gene TRBJ2-3; D is ambiguous. Trimming shortened V by 6 bases and J by 7 bases, and 21 bases separated the two germline ends. The CDR3 is made up of 15 amino acids. The germline gives CDR1 SGHDT, CDR2 YYEEEE. The CDR3 nucleotides read TGTGCCAGCAACTTTGGAGCGTCCGAAGGGTATACGCAGTATTTT. Translated: CASNFGASEGYTQYF.

V and J are TRBV6-5 and TRBJ1-5; the match to TRBD1 covers 12 bases. Per the germline V gene, CDR1 is MNHEY and CDR2 is SVGAGI. This CDR3 spans 15 amino acids. Trimming removed 6 bases from V and 7 bases from J; junction bases left unmatched: 7. DNA for the CDR3: TGTGCCAGCAGATCGGGACAGGGGGCGAGGCAGCCCCAGCATTTT. Its translation: CASRSGQGARQPQHF.

The rearrangement links TRBV27 to TRBJ2-1; 13 bases align to TRBD2. Germline V gives CDR1 MNHEY, CDR2 SMNVEV (reference sequence). The V segment lost 5 bases and the J segment 7 bases; nucleotides outside the gene matches: 8. The CDR3 extends over 16 amino acids. CDR3 nucleotides: TGTGCCAGCAGTAAGGCGGGACTAGCGGGGATGAATGAGCAGTTCTTC. It encodes CASSKAGLAGMNEQFF.